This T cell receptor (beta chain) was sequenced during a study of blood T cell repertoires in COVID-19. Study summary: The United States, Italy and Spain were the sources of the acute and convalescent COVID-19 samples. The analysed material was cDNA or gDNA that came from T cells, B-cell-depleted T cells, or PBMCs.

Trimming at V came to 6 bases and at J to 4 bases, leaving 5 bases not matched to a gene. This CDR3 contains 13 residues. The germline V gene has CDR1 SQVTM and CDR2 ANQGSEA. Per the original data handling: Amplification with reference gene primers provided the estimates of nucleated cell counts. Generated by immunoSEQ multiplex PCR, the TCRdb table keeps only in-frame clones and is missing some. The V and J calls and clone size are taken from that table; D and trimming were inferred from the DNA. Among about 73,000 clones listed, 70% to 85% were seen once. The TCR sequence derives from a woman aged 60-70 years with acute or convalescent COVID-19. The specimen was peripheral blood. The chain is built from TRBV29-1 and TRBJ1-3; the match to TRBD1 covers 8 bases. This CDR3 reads CSVGDRRGNTIYF. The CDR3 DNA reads TGCAGCGTGGGGGACAGGCGGGGAAACACCATATATTTT.